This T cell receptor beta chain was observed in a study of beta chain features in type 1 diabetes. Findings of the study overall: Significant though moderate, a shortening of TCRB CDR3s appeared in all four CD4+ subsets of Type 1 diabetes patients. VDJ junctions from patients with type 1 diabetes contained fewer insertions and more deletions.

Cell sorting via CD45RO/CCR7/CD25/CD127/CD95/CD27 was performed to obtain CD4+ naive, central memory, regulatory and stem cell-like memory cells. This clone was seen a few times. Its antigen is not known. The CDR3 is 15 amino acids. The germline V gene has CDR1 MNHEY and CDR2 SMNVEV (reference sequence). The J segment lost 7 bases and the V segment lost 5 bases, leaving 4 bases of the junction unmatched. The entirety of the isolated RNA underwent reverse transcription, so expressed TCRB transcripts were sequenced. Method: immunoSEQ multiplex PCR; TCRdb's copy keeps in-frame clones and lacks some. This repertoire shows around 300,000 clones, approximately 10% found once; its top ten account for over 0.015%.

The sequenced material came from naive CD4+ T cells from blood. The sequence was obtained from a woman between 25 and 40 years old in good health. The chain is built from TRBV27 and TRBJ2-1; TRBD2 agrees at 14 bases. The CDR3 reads CASSLGTSGRNEQFF. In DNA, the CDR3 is TGTGCCAGCAGTCTCGGGACTAGCGGGAGAAATGAGCAGTTCTTC.